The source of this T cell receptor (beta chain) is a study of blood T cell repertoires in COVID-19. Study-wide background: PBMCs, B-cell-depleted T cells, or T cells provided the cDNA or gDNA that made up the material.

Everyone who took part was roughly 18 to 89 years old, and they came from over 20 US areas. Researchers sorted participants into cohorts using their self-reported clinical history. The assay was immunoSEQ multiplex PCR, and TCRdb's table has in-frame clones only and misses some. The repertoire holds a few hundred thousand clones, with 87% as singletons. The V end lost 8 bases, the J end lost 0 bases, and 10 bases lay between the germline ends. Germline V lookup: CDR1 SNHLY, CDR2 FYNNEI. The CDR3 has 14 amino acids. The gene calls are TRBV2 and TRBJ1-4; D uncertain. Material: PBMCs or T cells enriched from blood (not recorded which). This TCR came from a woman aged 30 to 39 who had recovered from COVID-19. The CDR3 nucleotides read TGTGCCAGCGAGGGCGGGGCAACTAATGAAAAACTGTTTTTT. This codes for CASEGGATNEKLFF.